This T cell receptor (beta chain) was sequenced in a study of long-term antiretroviral therapy in people with HIV (dated by TCRdb to between 2021 and 2023). Notes on the research overall: The earliest samples were collected approximately a decade before the 2015 WHO recommendation for immediate ART, a period when ART was typically delayed until CD4 counts fell. No cross-contamination during QIAcube processing was shown when test extractions of a monoclonal T-cell line were performed alongside fewer than 40 polyclonal samples. This retrospective serial study examined whether starting ART and sustained HIV suppression were associated with changes in the composition and diversity of the TRB repertoire in peripheral blood. Eleven of the 30 participants with HIV were female. A total of 192 cryopreserved PBMC samples were contributed to the cohort by 30 adults with confirmed HIV infection, with samples collected serially over a mean of 6 years (range 1-12).

CDR1 and CDR2 were assigned from the germline V gene as MNHNS and SASEGT. Reading from cysteine to phenylalanine, the CDR3 counts 15 amino acids. This entry keeps only the CDR3 DNA: 45 bases, framed from base 1. V lost 10 bases and J lost 2 bases, and the count of bases not matched to a germline gene is 10. Only one count was recorded for this clone. This receptor's antigen is unknown. Base qualities are not at hand, and no much larger clone is one base apart. Inclusion was restricted to participants for whom at least one PBMC sample before ART initiation and at least two post-ART samples were available. All participants with HIV were treated in the United States of America. Before DNA extraction, cryopreserved samples containing about 0.9-10 million PBMC were thawed and washed. At the time of the earliest PBMC sample, participants with HIV were aged between roughly 20 and 54 years. PBMC samples from each participant spanned 1-4 timepoints before ART initiation and 2-8 timepoints after ART initiation, with a median of 7 samples. For every participant, serial HIV viral load, CD4+ T-cell count, ART history and demographic data were obtained. Genomic DNA was extracted from unsorted PBMC with a Qiagen kit on a QIAcube, processed in batches of 12 samples.

The immunoSEQ hsTCRB v3.0 assay was used at survey level resolution to sequence the TRB variable region. The target sequencing depth for TRB was about 40,000-50,000 T-cell genomes per sample. An Illumina MiSeq with a v3 150-cycle kit was used to sequence the pooled TRB libraries. Per the original workflow: Repertoire analysis ran in R within a reproducible Nextflow workflow covering QC, data transformation and analysis. LymphoSeq2, an R package for exploring AIRR-Seq data, was used to implement the custom analyses. A few samples yielding fewer than 5000 total TRB sequences were excluded, leaving more than 150 analyzed HIV repertoires. Of the roughly 180 retained HIV repertoires, some 60 were collected before and about 130 after ART initiation. Repertoires were downsampled to 5000 TRB nucleotide sequences, and summary statistics were averaged over 100 downsampling iterations. The analysis kept only TRB sequences whose CDR3 regions were at least seven amino acids long. Diversity was assessed using a clonality score derived from Shannon entropy and using the Gini coefficient. In repertoire networks, the top 5000 CDR3 amino acid sequences were linked whenever an edit distance of one separated two sequences. For TRB CDR3 amino acid sequences, GLIPH2 was used to predict antigen specificity groups and MHC restriction. To flag known associations with CMV, EBV, HIV or tissue antigens, CDR3 amino acid sequences were compared against VDJdb and McPAS-TCR. Pre-ART, post-ART and control groups were compared with Wilcoxon signed-rank tests and Holm-Bonferroni correction. Here the immuneACCESS table is served through TCRdb, limited to in-frame sequences with V and J called. Missing clones are a known gap in these copies; in checked studies unresolved V genes cover under half, and the rest lacks a known reason. From that table come the V and J calls and clone size; the DNA was used to work out D and trimming. In all, the sample holds approximately 24,000 clones, and around 90% of those were seen once. The leading ten clones occupy approximately 9.3% of the sample.

The full study reports these points: Because cell numbers in pre-ART samples were limited, unsorted PBMC were profiled instead of sorted CD4+ and CD8+ T cells. CDR3 length ranges in HIV repertoires were narrower than in controls, and network structure suggested an antigen-experienced repertoire with only a slight naive shift after ART. Inferences about post-ART repertoire changes were limited because no data were available on ART adherence, viral resistance or therapy changes. Because PBMC availability was limited, only the TCR beta chain was sequenced, with no alpha chain pairing. The samples span the years 2004 to 2017, and the ART regimens used at that time may not be as effective as current regimens. Expanded TRB clones identified before ART initiation dominated the repertoire across all time points, though the dominance fluctuated and decreased in many PLHIV after ART. Starting ART was linked to a significant rise in TRB diversity, yet even after long-term ART the diversity remained significantly lower than in transplant donor controls.

The TCR sequence derives from a man aged 50 to 60 with HIV. Rearrangement joined TRBV6-1 to TRBJ1-5, and 8 bases in between align with TRBD1. Sequencing was performed on unsorted PBMCs, taken 1.8 years before starting antiretroviral therapy. The CDR3 corresponds to CATLRTGRGNQPQHF. The DNA sequence is TGTGCCACCCTCCGGACAGGGAGGGGCAATCAGCCCCAGCATTTT.